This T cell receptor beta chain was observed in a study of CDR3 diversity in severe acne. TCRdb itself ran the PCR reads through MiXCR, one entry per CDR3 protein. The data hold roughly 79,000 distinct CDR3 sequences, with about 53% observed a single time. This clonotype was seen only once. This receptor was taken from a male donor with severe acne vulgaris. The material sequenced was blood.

CDR3 sequence: CASSGPWTSGISEQYF. Written as DNA, the CDR3 is TGTGCCAGCAGCGGACCATGGACCAGCGGGATTAGCGAGCAGTACTTC. V and J are TRBV10-3 and TRBJ2-7, with TRBD2 matching over 7 bases. Germline trimming cut 10 bases from V and 6 bases from J; bases unmatched to any gene: 21. Germline V gene sequence: CDR1 ENHRY, CDR2 SYGVKD. The CDR3 consists of 16 residues.